Listed here is a single T cell receptor (beta chain). The data are from a study of blood T cell repertoires in COVID-19. Study-wide context: Both acute and convalescent COVID-19 samples were obtained from the United States, Italy and Spain. Nucleic acid was either cDNA or gDNA, and it came from T cells, B-cell-depleted T cells, or PBMCs.

Per the original data handling: Nucleated cell counts were estimated from reference gene primer amplification. The table came from immunoSEQ multiplex PCR; TCRdb's copy has only in-frame clones and leaves some out. That table gives V, J and clone size, and the DNA gave D and trimming. This sample has 90,000 to 100,000 clones, with approximately 82% found just once. This CDR3 is 14 amino acids long. From germline, CDR1 is MRHNA and CDR2 SNTAGT. J was trimmed by 9 bases and V by 6 bases; bases with no gene match: 5. J is TRBJ1-6 and V is TRBV6-4; TRBD1 matches 10 bases. Sequencing was performed on peripheral blood. This receptor was obtained from a man aged 70-80 years with acute or convalescent COVID-19. The DNA of the CDR3 is TGTGCCAGCAGCGCGACAGGGGGCGGTTCACCCCTCCACTTT. The encoded protein is CASSATGGGSPLHF.